These 19 T cell receptor beta chains originate from one sample sequenced in a study of Ad26.COV2.S vaccination and SARS-CoV-2 variants. Data came from immunoSEQ multiplex PCR; TCRdb stores just in-frame clones and leaves some out. The sample has hundreds of thousands of clones, 70% to 90% seen once. Described treatment: about 20 received Ad26.COV2.S at low or high dose, single or two shots; about 5 received placebo; per-sample allocation not given. Samples were taken on day 63 after the first vaccine or placebo injection. Source: peripheral blood, taken in a trial of Ad26.COV2.S vaccine versus placebo. Source of these receptors: a person aged 18-65 years who received the Ad26.COV2.S COVID-19 vaccine or a placebo.

The chain has TRBV25-1 and TRBJ2-5; 7 bases map to TRBD1. Germline assignment: CDR1 MGHDK and CDR2 SYGVNS. V shed 7 bases, J shed 1 base, and the junction held 6 bases outside the gene matches. The CDR3 runs to 14 residues. The CDR3, as DNA: TGTGCCAGCACCCGGACAGGTATCCAAGAGACCCAGTACTTC. Protein: CASTRTGIQETQYF.

The gene calls are TRBV2 and TRBJ1-2; possibly TRBD1 for D (5 bases). Germline CDR1 reads SNHLY; CDR2 reads FYNNEI. The CDR3 is 13 residues long. V was cut by 6 bases and J by 1 base, with 9 bases left in between. The CDR3 nucleotides are TGTGCCAGCAGAGTGACAGTTAACTATGGCTACACCTTC. This gives the protein CASRVTVNYGYTF.

V gene TRBV9 combines with J gene TRBJ1-2; 8 nucleotides match TRBD1. The J segment lost 6 bases and the V segment lost 1 base, leaving 5 bases of the junction unmatched. The CDR3 extends over 14 amino acids. Germline CDR1 is SGDLS and CDR2 is YYNGEE. The CDR3 DNA is TGTGCCAGCAGCGTAATGGACAGGGTTGATGGCTACACCTTC. It yields the protein CASSVMDRVDGYTF. Combining the CDR3 with reference TRBV9 and TRBJ1-2 gives the whole variable domain DSGVTQTPKHLITATGQRVTLRCSPRSGDLSVYWYQQSLDQGLQFLIQYYNGEERAKGNILERFSAQQFPDLHSELNLSSLELGDSALYFCASSVMDRVDGYTFGSGTRLTVV.

The chain recombines TRBV4-1 with TRBJ1-5; no clear D. This CDR3 comprises 17 residues. CDR1 MGHRA and CDR2 YSYEKL come from the germline V gene. V gave up 2 bases and J gave up 1 base, with 15 bases separating them. CDR3 sequence: CASSQRTESWSNQPQHF. CDR3 bases: TGCGCCAGCAGCCAAAGGACGGAGAGTTGGAGCAATCAGCCCCAGCATTTT.

V and J are TRBV9 and TRBJ1-6, with D maybe TRBD1 (5 bases). From germline, CDR1 is SGDLS and CDR2 YYNGEE. The CDR3 spans 14 residues. The V end was cut by 0 bases, the J end by 10 bases, with 11 bases between. CDR3 bases: TGTGCCAGCAGCGTAGATTGGGGCAGGTCACCCCTCCACTTT. Its translation: CASSVDWGRSPLHF.

The V call is TRBV6-5, the J call TRBJ2-1; 7 positions agree with TRBD1. This CDR3 comprises 15 residues. V lost 4 bases and J lost 4; bases outside the gene matches: 7. Germline V gene sequence: CDR1 MNHEY, CDR2 SVGAGI. The CDR3 DNA reads TGTGCCAGCAGTTCCACCGGGACAGTGTACAATGAGCAGTTCTTC. This sequence encodes CASSSTGTVYNEQFF.

The chain carries TRBV5-1 and TRBJ2-3; TRBD1 matches at 8 bases. Trimming cost V 3 bases and J 3 bases; bases outside gene matches: 6. Germline CDR1 and CDR2: SGHRS and YFSETQ. The CDR3 has 15 amino acids. The CDR3 protein is CASSSQQGVTDTQYF. The CDR3 DNA is TGCGCCAGCAGCTCGCAACAGGGGGTGACAGATACGCAGTATTTT.

The rearrangement links TRBV7-8 to TRBJ1-1, with unresolved D. This CDR3 is 15 amino acids long. Trimming stripped 1 base from V and 3 bases from J, with 12 bases between. CDR1 and CDR2 from the germline V gene are SGHVS and FQNEAQ. The CDR3 DNA reads as TGTGCCAGCAGCTTAGAAGGTACCGGCGACACTGAAGCTTTCTTT. Translated, it gives CASSLEGTGDTEAFF.

The chain couples TRBV13 to TRBJ1-2, with 8 bases matching TRBD1. In germline, CDR1 is PRHDT, CDR2 FYEKMQ (reference sequence). Losses at the gene ends were 0 bases for V and 3 bases for J; bases not matched to a gene: 3. The CDR3 sequence is 15 residues long. CDR3 bases: TGTGCCAGCAGCTTAGGGGCAGGGGGCGACTATGGCTACACCTTC. It yields the protein CASSLGAGGDYGYTF. Looking up the rest from reference TRBV13 and TRBJ1-2 gives the full variable domain: AAGVIQSPRHLIKEKRETATLKCYPIPRHDTVYWYQQGPGQDPQFLISFYEKMQSDKGSIPDRFSAQQFSDYHSELNMSSLELGDSALYFCASSLGAGGDYGYTFGSGTRLTVV.

The sample holds one count of this clone. The chain joins TRBV27 to TRBJ2-3, with TRBD2 matching over 12 bases. The V segment lost 5 bases and the J segment 6 bases; nucleotides outside the gene matches: 6. The germline V gene has CDR1 MNHEY and CDR2 SMNVEV (reference sequence). The CDR3 totals 15 residues. The CDR3 DNA reads TGTGCCAGCAGTCTAGCGGGGGGGAACTGGGATACGCAGTATTTT. This codes for CASSLAGGNWDTQYF.

J is TRBJ2-2 and V is TRBV5-5; a possible D gene is TRBD1 (5 bases). The CDR3 loop spans 14 amino acids. CDR1 and CDR2 (germline): SGHKS, YYEKEE (reference sequence). Trimming took 0 bases from V and 4 from J, leaving 7 bases between them. The DNA of the CDR3 is TGTGCCAGCAGCTTGGGCAGGGCCACCGGGGAGCTGTTTTTT. Protein sequence: CASSLGRATGELFF.

The DNA for the CDR3 is TGTGCCAGCAGCGTTCGGTACGCGGGCACAGATACGCAGTATTTT. Translating it yields CASSVRYAGTDTQYF. This chain links TRBV9 with TRBJ2-3; D uncertain. The CDR3 sequence is 15 residues long. Trimming cost V 2 bases and J 1 base, with 11 bases left between them. The V gene's germline CDR1 is SGDLS and CDR2 YYNGEE.

The chain combines TRBV28 with TRBJ1-2; D unresolved. Germline CDR1 and CDR2: MDHEN and SYDVKM. Trimming removed 5 bases from V and 0 bases from J, with 16 bases in between. CDR3 length equals 16 residues. The CDR3 nucleotides are TGTGCCAGCAGTCGCCCTAAGGCGCCTGCTAACTATGGCTACACCTTC. Translating gives CASSRPKAPANYGYTF.

The rearrangement joins TRBV20-1 to TRBJ2-3; tentatively, D is TRBD2 (7 bases). This CDR3 is 15 amino acids long. Germline CDR1 is DFQATT and CDR2 is SNEGSKA (reference sequence). V was trimmed by 3 bases and J by 2 bases, leaving 15 bases between them. Here the CDR3 DNA reads TGCAGTGCTAGTGCTCGGGGGGCCTTCACAGATACGCAGTATTTT. Translated, it gives CSASARGAFTDTQYF.

This chain links TRBV27 with TRBJ2-7, with D possibly being TRBD2 (5 bases). The length of the CDR3 is 14 residues. The V gene's germline CDR1 is MNHEY and CDR2 SMNVEV (reference sequence). Trimming took 6 bases from V and 0 from J, leaving 12 bases between them. The CDR3 sequence is CASRIRGASYEQYF. CDR3 sequence (DNA): TGTGCCAGCAGGATCCGGGGAGCCTCCTACGAGCAGTACTTC.

This clone has more than one count but fewer than ten. The gene calls are TRBV19 and TRBJ1-1; D perhaps matches TRBD1 (6 bases). Deletions cut 3 bases from V and 1 base from J, with 12 bases between. The CDR3 consists of 15 residues. The germline gives CDR1 LNHDA, CDR2 SQIVND (reference sequence). The CDR3 DNA follows: TGTGCCAGTAGTATCCTCGCCAGGGGGAACACTGAAGCTTTCTTT. This sequence encodes CASSILARGNTEAFF.

The chain links TRBV11-2 to TRBJ2-1, with 8 bases aligning to TRBD2. This CDR3 is 16 amino acids long. With 5 bases clipped from V and 0 bases from J, the junction kept 6 bases outside the gene matches. Germline V gives CDR1 SGHAT, CDR2 FQNNGV. CDR3 nucleotides: TGTGCCAGCAGCCTCAGAGCGGGAGACTCCTACAATGAGCAGTTCTTC. Its protein product is CASSLRAGDSYNEQFF.

On this clone: The sample contains more than one DNA sequence encoding this CDR3. The rearrangement links TRBV7-2 to TRBJ2-7; unclear D gene. From germline, CDR1 is SGHTA and CDR2 FQGNSA. The CDR3 has 12 residues. Trimming shortened V by 1 base and J by 2 bases, and 3 bases separated the two germline ends. The CDR3 sequence is CASSLDAYEQYF. For the CDR3, the DNA is TGTGCCAGCAGCTTAGACGCCTACGAGCAGTACTTC.

This clone has only one observation. The gene calls are TRBV28 and TRBJ1-2; D remains unclear. V was clipped by 2 bases and J by 6 bases, with 10 bases between them. CDR1 is MDHEN and CDR2 is SYDVKM in the germline V gene. The CDR3 has 13 residues. The CDR3 DNA follows: TGTGCCAGCAGTTTAGGGAGGGATAATGGCTACACCTTC. Translation: CASSLGRDNGYTF.